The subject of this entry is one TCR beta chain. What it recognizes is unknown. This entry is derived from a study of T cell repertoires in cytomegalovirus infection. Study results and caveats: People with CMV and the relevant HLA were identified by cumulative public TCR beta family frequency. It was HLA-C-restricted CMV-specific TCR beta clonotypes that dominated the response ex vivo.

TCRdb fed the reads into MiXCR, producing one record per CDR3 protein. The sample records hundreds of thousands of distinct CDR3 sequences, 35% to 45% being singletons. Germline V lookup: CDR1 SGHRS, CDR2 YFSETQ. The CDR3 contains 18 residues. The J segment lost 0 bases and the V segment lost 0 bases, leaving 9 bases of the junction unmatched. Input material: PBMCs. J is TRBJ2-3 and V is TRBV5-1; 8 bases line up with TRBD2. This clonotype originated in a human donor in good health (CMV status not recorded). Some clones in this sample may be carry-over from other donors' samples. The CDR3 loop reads CASSLATLAGLSTDTQYF. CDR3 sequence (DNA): TGCGCCAGCAGCTTGGCTACTCTAGCGGGTCTAAGCACAGATACGCAGTATTTT.